A single sample gave rise to the 18 T cell receptor beta chains below, sequenced in a study of T cell responses to AZD1222 COVID-19 vaccine. TCRdb's table, derived via immunoSEQ multiplex PCR, lists solely in-frame clones and lacks some. Of about 120,000 clones in the sample, 85% to 90% are singletons; the top ten hold about 27%. The material sequenced was peripheral blood, taken on day 0 of AZD1222 vaccination. The receptors derive from an adult in good health.

This clone was counted a single time. The chain employs TRBV30 and TRBJ1-3; D is unresolved. This CDR3 contains 11 residues. Germline V gene sequence: CDR1 GTSNPN, CDR2 SVGIG (reference sequence). The ends were cut back, 2 bases at V and 1 base at J, with 0 bases in the middle. The CDR3 DNA sequence: TGTGCCTGGAGTTCTGGAAACACCATATATTTT. Encoded protein: CAWSSGNTIYF.

The chain combines TRBV4-1 with TRBJ1-6; 8 nucleotides align to TRBD1. V lost 6 bases and J lost 3; bases outside the gene matches: 10. The CDR3 spans 17 residues. Looked up from germline, CDR1 is MGHRA and CDR2 is YSYEKL. The CDR3 bases are TGCGCCAGCAGGTACACCGGGACAGGTGACTATAATTCACCCCTCCACTTT. This encodes CASRYTGTGDYNSPLHF.

The V gene is TRBV9, the J gene TRBJ1-4, with TRBD1 matching 7 bases. The germline V gene has CDR1 SGDLS and CDR2 YYNGEE. V shed 0 bases and J 6 bases; nucleotides not matched to a gene: 8. This CDR3 comprises 16 residues. The DNA for the CDR3 is TGTGCCAGCAGCGTAGGTCAAGGGGGCGGTCATGAAAAACTGTTTTTT. Amino acids: CASSVGQGGGHEKLFF.

The chain links TRBV7-3 to TRBJ2-1, with a tentative D call TRBD1 (6 bases). V was clipped by 5 bases and J by 6 bases, with 17 bases between them. There are 15 residues in the CDR3. Germline loops: CDR1 SGHTA, CDR2 FQGTGA. In DNA, the CDR3 is TGTGCCAGCAGCGTTGTATGGGGGCCCAGCAATGAGCAGTTCTTC. This codes for CASSVVWGPSNEQFF.

The chain combines TRBV5-6 with TRBJ1-5, with a tentative D call TRBD1 (6 bases). CDR1 is SGHDT and CDR2 is YYEEEE in the germline V gene. CDR3 size: 14 residues. Deletions cut 5 bases from V and 5 bases from J, with 14 bases between. This chain's CDR3 is CASRRGAGDQPQHF. The CDR3 coding sequence is TGTGCCAGCAGAAGAGGTGCAGGGGATCAGCCCCAGCATTTT.

The rearrangement uses TRBV2 and TRBJ1-1, with unresolved D. There are 14 residues in the CDR3. With 6 bases removed from V and 7 bases from J, the gap between germline ends came to 18 bases. Germline CDR1 and CDR2: SNHLY and FYNNEI. Here the CDR3 DNA reads TGTGCCAGCAGGCGGGGTACGGATTGGGGTGAAGCTTTCTTT. Protein product: CASRRGTDWGEAFF. The entire variable domain, with the rest obtained from reference TRBV2 and TRBJ1-1, is as follows: EPEVTQTPSHQVTQMGQEVILRCVPISNHLYFYWYRQILGQKVEFLVSFYNNEISEKSEIFDDQFSVERPDGSNFTLKIRSTKLEDSAMYFCASRRGTDWGEAFFGQGTRLTVV.

V is TRBV6-1 and J is TRBJ1-6, with 7 bases matching TRBD1. CDR1 is MNHNS and CDR2 is SASEGT in the germline V gene. J gave up 9 bases and V 0 bases, and 8 bases lay outside the gene matches. CDR3 length equals 16 residues. CDR3 in amino acids: CASSEAPGGSSSPLHF. CDR3 DNA: TGTGCCAGCAGTGAAGCCCCAGGGGGAAGTAGTTCACCCCTCCACTTT.

J is TRBJ2-1 and V is TRBV5-1; 13 bases agree with TRBD2. The V segment lost 4 bases and the J segment 8 bases; nucleotides outside the gene matches: 9. Germline values: CDR1 SGHRS, CDR2 YFSETQ. The CDR3 is made up of 16 amino acids. CDR3 in DNA: TGCGCCAGCAGCAGGACTAGCGGGAGTGGTCAAGATGAGCAGTTCTTC. Its protein is CASSRTSGSGQDEQFF.

The chain combines TRBV9 with TRBJ2-5; D unresolved. The CDR3 spans 15 residues. The germline V gene has CDR1 SGDLS and CDR2 YYNGEE. V was shortened by 0 bases and J by 5 bases, with 14 bases between the two germline ends. CDR3 in amino acids: CASSVDRSARETQYF. The CDR3 DNA sequence: TGTGCCAGCAGCGTAGATAGGTCAGCTCGGGAGACCCAGTACTTC.

The chain is built from TRBV10-2 and TRBJ2-7, with D hard to call. V shed 4 bases and J shed 2 bases, with 9 bases lying between them. CDR1 and CDR2 (germline): WSHSY, SAAADI. There are 13 residues in the CDR3. CDR3 protein: CASSAPPTYEQYF. The CDR3 region has the DNA TGCGCCAGCAGTGCTCCCCCAACCTACGAGCAGTACTTC.

The chain couples TRBV7-2 to TRBJ2-5, with 8 bases identical to TRBD1. The germline CDR1 and CDR2 sequences are SGHTA and FQGNSA. The CDR3 totals 14 residues. The V and J ends lost 1 base and 10 bases, in that order; junction bases with no gene match: 8. The CDR3 loop reads CASSLEQGELYQYF. CDR3 nucleotide sequence: TGTGCCAGCAGCTTAGAACAGGGGGAACTATACCAGTACTTC.

This clone was seen only a few times. The rearrangement joins TRBV21-1 to TRBJ1-2; the D segment call TRBD1 is taken from the table without a DNA check. TRBV21-1 is classified as a pseudogene. CDR3 length: 11 amino acids. The CDR3 protein is CASSKGLGYTF. The CDR3 DNA is TGTGCCAGCAGCAAGGGGCTTGGCTACACCTTC.

This clone was recorded a few times. The chain has TRBV5-8 and TRBJ2-5; 8 bases are a match to TRBD2. The CDR3 sequence is 15 residues long. The J segment lost 4 bases and the V segment lost 3 bases, leaving 8 bases of the junction unmatched. Per germline, CDR1 SGHTS and CDR2 YDEGEE. CDR3 residues: CASSWGRAGGETQYF. CDR3 nucleotides: TGTGCCAGCAGCTGGGGGAGGGCGGGAGGAGAGACCCAGTACTTC. Drawing the rest from reference TRBV5-8 and TRBJ2-5, the complete variable domain is EAGVTQSPTHLIKTRGQQATLRCSPISGHTSVYWYQQALGLGLQFLLWYDEGEERNRGNFPPRFSGRQFPNYSSELNVNALELEDSALYLCASSWGRAGGETQYFGPGTRLLVL.

The rearrangement links TRBV19 to TRBJ2-3; 9 positions agree with TRBD2. The CDR3 loop spans 18 amino acids. V shed 7 bases, J shed 0 bases, and the junction held 14 bases outside the gene matches. Germline CDR1 is LNHDA and CDR2 is SQIVND (reference sequence). The DNA for the CDR3 is TGTGCCAGTACCGACCCGACTGTGACTAGCGGTAGCACAGATACGCAGTATTTT. It encodes CASTDPTVTSGSTDTQYF.

This rearrangement joins TRBV27 to TRBJ2-7; D tentatively reads TRBD1 or TRBD2 (5 bases each). The CDR3 is 13 amino acids. Trimming left V 6 bases short and J 7 bases short, with 16 bases between. The germline gives CDR1 MNHEY, CDR2 SMNVEV (reference sequence). In DNA form, the CDR3 reads TGTGCCAGCAGACGGGACCCCTCGGGGGAGCAGTACTTC. Translation: CASRRDPSGEQYF.

The chain joins TRBV4-1 to TRBJ1-2, with D uncertain. The V and J ends lost 0 bases and 9 bases respectively, with 11 bases between them. This CDR3 has 13 amino acids. Germline V lookup: CDR1 MGHRA, CDR2 YSYEKL. This CDR3 reads CASSQEDAGSYTF. DNA for the CDR3: TGCGCCAGCAGCCAAGAAGATGCCGGGAGCTACACCTTC.

J is TRBJ2-3 and V is TRBV2; tentatively, D is TRBD1 (5 bases). Germline values: CDR1 SNHLY, CDR2 FYNNEI. The CDR3 loop spans 14 amino acids. V was pared by 4 bases and J by 5 bases, with 13 bases between. This CDR3 reads CASSVSGSKDTQYF. In DNA, the CDR3 is TGTGCCAGCAGTGTGTCAGGGTCAAAAGATACGCAGTATTTT.

The chain uses TRBV5-1 and TRBJ1-6, with D unresolved. The V gene lost 4 bases and the J gene lost 5 bases, with 13 bases spanning the gap. The V gene's germline CDR1 is SGHRS and CDR2 YFSETQ. The CDR3 is 15 amino acids. The CDR3 protein is CASSVTREDNSPLHF. The CDR3 region has the DNA TGCGCCAGCAGCGTTACCCGGGAAGATAATTCACCCCTCCACTTT.